The source of this TCR beta chain is a study of breast tumors, draining lymph nodes, adjacent tissues (dated by TCRdb to 2016 to 2017). Describing the broader study: TCR beta repertoires were compared across tumor, adjacent nontumor tissue and axillary lymph nodes obtained from breast cancer patients. In human breast cancer, the study set out to evaluate how tumor, surrounding tissue and draining lymph node repertoires relate to one another and whether T cells may move between these sites. What the authors observed across the whole study: Tumor T-cell repertoires showed less diversity than lymph node repertoires and more diversity than nontumor tissue repertoires, and tumor T-cell repertoires showed preferential V and J gene usage. Rather than being directly demonstrated, the conclusion that tumor T cells originate in lymph nodes was presented as consistent with a hypothesis. Tumor and nontumor tissue repertoires were found to be significantly more similar in luminal-like than in basal-like breast cancer. The data were considered consistent with most tumor T cells being derived from the lymph node and subsequently expanding within tumor tissue.

This clonotype was seen many times. Its antigen target is currently unknown. Base qualities were left out, and no much larger clone turns up one base away. Lymph node samples were obtained from the axillary draining lymph nodes of breast cancer patients. Instrument on record: Illumina HiSeq 2000. Multiplex PCR amplification was used to build the TCR beta chain libraries. The amplified TCR beta chain products were analyzed by high-throughput sequencing. TCRdb's own reprocessing of the public reads used fastp at Q25 and MiXCR and kept productive beta chains. Each entry is one CDR3 protein sequence, shown with its most common DNA and genes. This sample gives some 100,000 distinct CDR3 sequences in total; 20% to 25% of them show up just once. 1% to 1.5% of the sample is in the top ten clones. V is trimmed back by 6 bases and J by 5 bases, and the junction contains 5 bases that no gene match accounts for. The CDR3 spans 14 residues, from the cysteine through the phenylalanine. Only the CDR3 region is kept as DNA, spanning 42 bases read in frame from base 1. CDR1 ENHRY and CDR2 SYGVKD were looked up in the germline V gene.

The sequencing input was axillary lymph node tissue. This chain joins TRBV10-3 to TRBJ2-5, with 11 junctional bases fitting TRBD1. This clonotype was obtained from a female donor with breast cancer. Some clones in this sample may be carry-over from other donors' samples. This receptor carries the CDR3 CAISPDRGLETQYF. The sequence in DNA is TGTGCCATCAGCCCGGACAGGGGGCTTGAGACCCAGTACTTC.